The T cell receptor beta chain under discussion was sequenced for a study of T cell responses to AZD1222 COVID-19 vaccine. CDR1 is LNHDA and CDR2 is SQIVND in the germline V gene (reference sequence). The CDR3 is 15 amino acids. The V end was cut by 5 bases, the J end by 6 bases, with 19 bases between. Study outcomes and limitations: Most donors were white British and more were female, and clonal diversity was possibly underestimated. Just 5 to 7 AZD1222 recipients were seropositive at baseline.

As for this clone: Its antigen remains unidentified.

Some clones are missing from TCRdb's copy, which holds only in-frame ones; the method was immunoSEQ multiplex PCR. This sample has about 140,000 clones; just under 95% occur once, and the top ten carry roughly 5.1%. The TCR was taken from an adult in good health. This rearrangement joins TRBV19 to TRBJ1-1, with D possibly TRBD1 on 5 matching bases. The sequencing used peripheral blood, collected on day 0 of AZD1222 vaccination. The CDR3, as DNA: TGTGCCAGTAGTGGAACCGGGACGAGAGACCCTGAAGCTTTCTTT. Amino acids: CASSGTGTRDPEAFF.